The T cell receptor beta chain described here comes from a study of blood T cell repertoires in COVID-19. Per the germline V gene, CDR1 is SQVTM and CDR2 is ANQGSEA. The trim removed 7 bases at V and 13 bases at J, leaving 12 bases unmatched. This CDR3 region has 11 residues. Produced via immunoSEQ multiplex PCR; TCRdb's table is partial and in-frame only. This table holds 200,000 to 250,000 clones, around 82% found once. This clone was seen more than once but under ten times. The receptor was isolated from an elderly woman with acute or convalescent COVID-19. Sequenced input: peripheral blood. This sequence joins TRBV29-1 and TRBJ1-2; 7 nucleotides line up with TRBD1. The CDR3 loop is CSAEEGAGGTF. The CDR3 coding sequence is TGCAGCGCAGAGGAGGGGGCAGGTGGCACCTTC.